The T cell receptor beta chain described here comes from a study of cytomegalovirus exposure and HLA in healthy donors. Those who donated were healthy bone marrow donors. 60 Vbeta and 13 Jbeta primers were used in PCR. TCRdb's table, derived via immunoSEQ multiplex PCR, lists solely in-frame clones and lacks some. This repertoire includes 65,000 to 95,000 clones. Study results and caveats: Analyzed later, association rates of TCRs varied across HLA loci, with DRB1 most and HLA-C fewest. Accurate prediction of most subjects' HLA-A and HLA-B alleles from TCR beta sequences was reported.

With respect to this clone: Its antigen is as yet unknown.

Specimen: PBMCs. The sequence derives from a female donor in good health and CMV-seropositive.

CDR3: CASSQAPGTSLDEQFF. The CDR3 nucleotides are TGCGCCAGCAGCCAAGCCCCCGGGACTAGCCTCGATGAGCAGTTCTTC. The chain has TRBV4-1 and TRBJ2-1; 9 nucleotides line up with TRBD2. Unmatched junction bases numbered 9, after V lost 1 base and J lost 8 bases. In germline, CDR1 is MGHRA, CDR2 YSYEKL. This CDR3 region has 16 residues.